This T cell receptor (beta chain) was sequenced during a study of Ad26.COV2.S vaccination and SARS-CoV-2 variants. In the study overall: Recipients of Ad26.COV2.S got it intramuscularly, once or twice 56 days apart.

With respect to this clone: Antigen specificity is unknown.

The V gene's germline CDR1 is LNHDA and CDR2 SQIVND (reference sequence). Trimming shortened V by 6 bases and J by 2 bases, and 16 bases separated the two germline ends. The length of the CDR3 is 15 residues. Documented treatment: about 20 received Ad26.COV2.S at low or high dose, single or two shots; about five received placebo; per-sample allocation not given. Collection of the samples took place on day 63 after the first injection of vaccine or placebo. The shot given was an Ad26 vector that makes Wuhan-strain SARS-CoV-2 spike. General study results and limits: In TCR breadth and depth analyses, total T cell responses may have been underestimated. With respect to non-spike TCR breadth, vaccine and placebo recipients were similar.

The data were produced by immunoSEQ multiplex PCR, yet TCRdb's version contains in-frame clones alone and is incomplete. Here the sample spans hundreds of thousands of clones, about 90% being singletons. This rearrangement joins TRBV19 to TRBJ1-2; D gene ambiguous. The sequence was obtained from a person between 18 and 65 years old who received the Ad26.COV2.S COVID-19 vaccine or a placebo. The sequenced sample was peripheral blood, obtained in a trial of Ad26.COV2.S vaccine versus placebo. CDR3 in DNA: TGTGCCAGTAGCTATCGACCCGAGCAGAACTATGGCTACACCTTC. Translation: CASSYRPEQNYGYTF. Combining the CDR3 with reference TRBV19 and TRBJ1-2 gives the whole variable domain DGGITQSPKYLFRKEGQNVTLSCEQNLNHDAMYWYRQDPGQGLRLIYYSQIVNDFQKGDIAEGYSVSREKKESFPLTVTSAQKNPTAFYLCASSYRPEQNYGYTFGSGTRLTVV.